Included here is one T cell receptor (beta chain) sequence, with context. Its antigen is undetermined. This sequence may be a read error, since a much larger clone differs from it by one base. The CDR3 ends on some other residue instead of the conserved phenylalanine or tryptophan, so this is likely a read error. A primer matching the constant region was used to make TCR beta cDNA from 500 to 600 ng of total RNA. Three nested multiplex PCR rounds, a slightly modified ARM-PCR method, built the TCR beta libraries. The study ran its first two PCR rounds for about 11 cycles each, using TRBV1-TRBV30 forward primers and a C-beta reverse primer. MiXCR was run by TCRdb on the multiplex PCR reads, yielding one entry per CDR3 protein. The sample has about 120,000 distinct CDR3 sequences, around 70% seen once. This sample was taken from a study of tumor-infiltrating lymphocytes in primary liver carcinoma. Trimming stripped 7 bases from V and 2 bases from J, with 14 bases between. The germline gives CDR1 MDHEN, CDR2 SYDVKM. The CDR3 is made up of 14 amino acids.

Both RNA and DNA were isolated together from about 19-30 mg of bulk tissue that had not been sorted. Overall study results and limits: Blood had a significantly lower top-250-clone fraction than tumors did (p = 0.039).

The TCR sequence derives from a woman in her sixties or seventies with primary liver carcinoma and hepatitis B virus infection. The sequenced sample consisted of tumor-adjacent normal liver tissue. The chain joins TRBV28 to TRBJ2-5; tentative D call: TRBD1 (5 bases). The CDR3 nucleotides are TGTGCCAGCATTAACGGACAAGAGCAAGAGACCCAGTACCTC. Translated, it gives CASINGQEQETQYL.